The T cell receptor beta chain under discussion was sequenced for a study of T cells in Graves' hyperthyroidism and ophthalmopathy. Findings and caveats of the study: Blood also carried most thyroid clonotypes expanded above 0.001.

This clonotype was counted ten times or more. Its antigen is undetermined. Amplification targeted TCR beta CDR3 regions from RNA transcripts. HTBI primers were the set used in a first-round RT-PCR of the TCR CDR3. In TCRdb, the multiplex PCR reads were re-called with MiXCR into one record per CDR3 protein. The table records about 740,000 distinct CDR3 sequences, around 15% of them present only once. The source of the PBMCs was more than 9.5 ml of fresh peripheral blood. V gave up 9 bases and J gave up 0 bases, with 15 bases separating them. The CDR3 sequence is 16 residues long. Germline loops: CDR1 MNHEY, CDR2 SMNVEV (reference sequence).

V and J are TRBV27 and TRBJ2-6; D is uncertain. The receptor comes from a woman between 18 and 29 years old with Graves' hyperthyroidism. Source material: blood. This CDR3 reads CASGSYPFSGANVLTF. In DNA, the CDR3 is TGTGCCAGTGGGTCGTACCCCTTCTCTGGGGCCAACGTCCTGACTTTC.